The 8 T cell receptor beta chains below all came from one sample that was sequenced in a study of shared clonotypes between healthy human individuals (TCRdb year 2020). Libraries came from the immunoSEQ multiplex PCR assay. TCRdb obtained this table from immuneACCESS and retained in-frame rearrangements with V and J assigned. These tables miss some clones; where compared with another copy, unresolved V genes account for less than half of the shortfall, and the remainder is unexplained. This sample holds hundreds of thousands of clones; about 95% were observed only once. Less than 0.12% of the sample comes from the top ten. For the CD8 naive samples, CD45RO-negative cells were positively selected for CCR7, yielding a CD45RA+CCR7+ population from which TemRA cells were excluded. The sequenced sample consisted of naive CD8+ T cells sorted from blood. The meaning of the sample's cell subset or site label: CD45RA+CCR7+. Source of these receptors: a woman aged 25 to 45 in good health.

V usage is TRBV11-2 and J usage is TRBJ2-1; 7 nucleotides align to TRBD1. The CDR3 is 14 residues long. Germline CDR1 is SGHAT and CDR2 is FQNNGV. J gave up 4 bases and V 5 bases, and 5 bases lay outside the gene matches. CDR3 amino acids: CASSPGTDYNEQFF. CDR3 DNA: TGTGCCAGCAGCCCCGGGACAGATTACAATGAGCAGTTCTTC.

The chain joins TRBV9 to TRBJ2-3; 11 nucleotides agree with TRBD2. This CDR3 contains 15 residues. Germline lookup yields CDR1 SGDLS and CDR2 YYNGEE. V dropped 3 bases and J dropped 6; count of bases not matched to a gene: 6. The CDR3 here is CASSELAGERDTQYF. CDR3 DNA sequence: TGTGCCAGCAGCGAACTAGCGGGAGAGCGTGATACGCAGTATTTT.

The V and J genes are TRBV27 and TRBJ2-1; the D gene could be TRBD1 or TRBD2 (5 bases each). The germline V gene has CDR1 MNHEY and CDR2 SMNVEV (reference sequence). This CDR3 is 12 amino acids long. V was shortened by 5 bases and J by 12 bases, with 14 bases between the two germline ends. The CDR3 sequence: CASSGDPQRQFF. The CDR3 bases are TGTGCCAGCAGTGGGGACCCTCAAAGGCAGTTCTTC.

V and J are TRBV11-2 and TRBJ2-1, with D perhaps TRBD2 (5 bases). Trimming removed 1 base at V and 4 bases at J, with 11 bases between. The germline V gene has CDR1 SGHAT and CDR2 FQNNGV. The CDR3 has 15 amino acids. DNA of the CDR3: TGTGCCAGCAGCTTAGTTCCCCGGGAATACAATGAGCAGTTCTTC. It specifies CASSLVPREYNEQFF. The whole variable domain, remainder taken from reference TRBV11-2 and TRBJ2-1, is EAGVAQSPRYKIIEKRQSVAFWCNPISGHATLYWYQQILGQGPKLLIQFQNNGVVDDSQLPKDRFSAERLKGVDSTLKIQPAKLEDSAVYLCASSLVPREYNEQFFGPGTRLTVL.

V and J are TRBV4-2 and TRBJ2-7, with a possible D match to TRBD2 (6 bases). The CDR3 length is 15 residues. Germline CDR1 and CDR2: LGHNA and YNFKEQ. Trimming shortened V by 0 bases and J by 4 bases, and 13 bases separated the two germline ends. CDR3 in amino acids: CASSQDWGGGYEQYF. DNA for the CDR3: TGTGCCAGCAGCCAAGATTGGGGAGGTGGGTACGAGCAGTACTTC.

The rearrangement joins TRBV27 to TRBJ2-7, with TRBD2 as a possible D gene (6 bases). This CDR3 region has 14 residues. V gave up 2 bases and J gave up 3 bases, with 11 bases separating them. Germline V lookup: CDR1 MNHEY, CDR2 SMNVEV (reference sequence). CDR3 protein: CASSLLSGDYEQYF. CDR3 DNA sequence: TGTGCCAGCAGTTTACTTAGCGGAGACTACGAGCAGTACTTC.

The gene calls are TRBV5-1 and TRBJ2-3; 9 nucleotides align to TRBD1. The germline V gene encodes CDR1 SGHRS and CDR2 YFSETQ. J was trimmed by 4 bases and V by 7 bases; bases with no gene match: 7. The CDR3 contains 14 residues. CDR3 nucleotides: TGCGCCAGCTGGGACAGGGTGAGGCCAGATACGCAGTATTTT. This encodes CASWDRVRPDTQYF. The entire variable domain, with the rest obtained from reference TRBV5-1 and TRBJ2-3, is as follows: KAGVTQTPRYLIKTRGQQVTLSCSPISGHRSVSWYQQTPGQGLQFLFEYFSETQRNKGNFPGRFSGRQFSNSRSEMNVSTLELGDSALYLCASWDRVRPDTQYFGPGTRLTVL.

The DNA for the CDR3 is TGTGCCAGCAGCGCTGCGGGACAGGGCTCCTACGAGCAGTACTTC. As protein: CASSAAGQGSYEQYF. The V gene is TRBV6-5, the J gene TRBJ2-7; 9 positions match TRBD1. Trimming cost V 6 bases and J 0 bases; bases outside gene matches: 6. This CDR3 is 15 amino acids long. Germline V gene lookup returns CDR1 MNHEY and CDR2 SVGAGI.